The TCR beta chain described here comes from a study of blood T cells in healthy people across ages. Whole-study results and caveats: Across samples, TCR beta diversity tracked strongly with naive T cell percentage. Long-lived and aged donors differed, with more naive CD4+ cells and higher diversity in the long-lived.

V lost 5 bases and J lost 0; bases outside the gene matches: 10. The CDR3 has 17 amino acids. Germline assignment: CDR1 MDHEN and CDR2 SYDVKM. Comments on this clonotype: Its antigen remains unidentified.

The authors ran a second PCR of about 6 to 12 cycles using a sample-barcoded 5' primer and a J-beta primer mix. TCRdb recomputed calls from the 5' RACE reads with MiXCR, one row per CDR3 protein. The sample shows around 1,500,000 distinct CDR3 sequences, 42% of them seen only once. The TCR was taken from a young woman in good health. The chain links TRBV28 to TRBJ1-5; 7 bases agree with TRBD1. What was sequenced was blood. CDR3 sequence: CASSPGQGGYSNQPQHF. The CDR3 nucleotides are TGTGCCAGCAGTCCGGGACAAGGGGGCTATAGCAATCAGCCCCAGCATTTT.